One and the same sample provided the 28 T cell receptor beta chains below, sequenced in a study of T-cell memory formation after mild COVID-19. TCRdb independently ran MiXCR on the 5' RACE reads; one entry per CDR3 protein. Here the sample spans about 210,000 distinct CDR3 sequences, roughly 10% being singletons. What was sequenced was PBMCs or a T cell subset sorted from them (not recorded which). These TCRs come from a young man who had mild COVID-19 (a few samples of this study predate the infection). Cell type and time point are not known.

The count of this clonotype is one. The chain recombines TRBV7-9 with TRBJ2-7; perhaps TRBD1 as D (5 bases). Germline V CDR1 and CDR2: SEHNR, FQNEAQ (reference sequence). This CDR3 contains 14 residues. Trimming left V 4 bases short and J 5 bases short, with 15 bases between. CDR3 in amino acids: CASSSATDLHEQYF. The CDR3 nucleotides are TGTGCCAGCAGCTCCGCGACAGATTTACACGAGCAGTACTTC.

J is TRBJ2-5 and V is TRBV7-9; D not certain. The CDR3 has 14 residues. Trimming stripped 1 base from V and 5 bases from J, with 11 bases between. Germline V gene data show CDR1 as SEHNR and CDR2 as FQNEAQ (reference sequence). The CDR3 DNA follows: TGTGCCAGCAGCTTAGTTCCCCCGCGCGAGACCCAGTACTTC. Its translation: CASSLVPPRETQYF. Based on the CDR3 plus reference TRBV7-9 and TRBJ2-5, the full variable domain is DTGVSQNPRHKITKRGQNVTFRCDPISEHNRLYWYRQTLGQGPEFLTYFQNEAQLEKSRLLSDRFSAERPKGSFSTLEIQRTEQGDSAMYLCASSLVPPRETQYFGPGTRLLVL.

This clonotype was detected a few times. The chain uses TRBV18 and TRBJ1-1, with TRBD1 as a possible D gene (6 bases). CDR1 is KGHSH and CDR2 is LQKENI in the germline V gene. V dropped 5 bases and J dropped 6 bases, with 19 bases sitting between them. The CDR3 contains 15 residues. The DNA of the CDR3 is TGTGCCAGCTCATCATACACAGGGCGAGATTCTGAAGCTTTCTTT. Its protein is CASSSYTGRDSEAFF.

This clonotype was seen more than once but under ten times. The chain employs TRBV5-6 and TRBJ2-5; 8 bases are shared with TRBD2. The CDR3 runs 15 residues. Germline trimming cut 3 bases from V and 5 bases from J; bases unmatched to any gene: 9. Germline CDR1 reads SGHDT; CDR2 reads YYEEEE. The CDR3 protein is CASSSWTTGGETQYF. The CDR3 DNA sequence: TGTGCCAGCAGCTCCTGGACTACGGGGGGGGAGACCCAGTACTTC.

This clonotype came up a few times. CDR3 sequence (DNA): TGCGCCAGCAGCTTGGTGGACGGAGGGCAAGAGACCCAGTACTTC. Protein sequence: CASSLVDGGQETQYF. The J gene is TRBJ2-5, the V gene TRBV5-1, with a possible D match to TRBD2 (6 bases). Germline V gene lookup returns CDR1 SGHRS and CDR2 YFSETQ. There are 15 residues in the CDR3. The germline V and J ends were trimmed by 0 bases and 2 bases, with 11 bases remaining between them.

In its sample, this clonotype was seen many times. The V and J genes are TRBV7-9 and TRBJ2-3; D gene ambiguous. With 6 bases removed from V and 0 bases from J, the gap between germline ends came to 7 bases. CDR1 is SEHNR and CDR2 is FQNEAQ in the germline V gene (reference sequence). This CDR3 has 13 residues. CDR3 DNA sequence: TGTGCCAGCAGACGCTATAGCACAGATACGCAGTATTTT. Protein product: CASRRYSTDTQYF.

CDR3 residues: CASSQRTGSYGYTF. The CDR3 nucleotides are TGTGCCAGCAGTCAAAGGACAGGGAGCTATGGCTACACCTTC. V gene TRBV6-5 combines with J gene TRBJ1-2, with TRBD1 matching over 8 bases. V shed 5 bases and J 4 bases; nucleotides not matched to a gene: 6. This CDR3 region has 14 residues. Germline V gives CDR1 MNHEY, CDR2 SVGAGI.

This clonotype was seen at least ten times. The rearrangement joins TRBV14 to TRBJ2-7, with 10 bases matching TRBD2. This CDR3 region has 15 residues. The V and J ends lost 5 bases and 6 bases, in that order; junction bases with no gene match: 10. The germline V gene has CDR1 SGHDN and CDR2 FVKESK. The CDR3 loop is CASSGPASGGAEQYF. Written as DNA, the CDR3 is TGTGCCAGCAGCGGTCCCGCAAGCGGGGGGGCCGAGCAGTACTTC.

This clonotype was seen a handful of times. The chain recombines TRBV20-1 with TRBJ2-3; D is uncertain. Germline V CDR1 and CDR2: DFQATT, SNEGSKA (reference sequence). The CDR3 consists of 13 residues. The V end lost 5 bases, the J end lost 9 bases, and 18 bases lay between the germline ends. The CDR3 loop is CSAPPSLERTQYF. Written as DNA, the CDR3 is TGCAGTGCTCCTCCCAGTCTGGAGCGCACGCAGTATTTT.

This clonotype appeared a few times. J is TRBJ2-7 and V is TRBV12-3 or TRBV12-4; D is perhaps TRBD1 (6 bases). The V gene lost 5 bases and the J gene lost 2 bases, with 13 bases spanning the gap. This CDR3 is built from 14 residues. DNA for the CDR3: TGTGCCAGCAGTCCCGACAGGACGCCCTACGAGCAGTACTTC. It specifies CASSPDRTPYEQYF.

This clonotype was counted between two and nine times. The chain employs TRBV5-5 and TRBJ2-2; D ambiguous. V lost 4 bases, J lost 5 bases, and 12 bases lay in between. This CDR3 region has 14 residues. Germline V lookup: CDR1 SGHKS, CDR2 YYEKEE (reference sequence). The CDR3 is CASSPNEITGELFF. The CDR3 DNA follows: TGTGCCAGCAGCCCTAACGAGATAACCGGGGAGCTGTTTTTT.

The chain joins TRBV20-1 to TRBJ1-4, with D possibly being TRBD1 (6 bases). Looked up from germline, CDR1 is DFQATT and CDR2 is SNEGSKA (reference sequence). CDR3 length: 14 residues. Between the trimmed V and J ends, which lost 6 bases and 6 bases, there was a span of 17 bases. The DNA of the CDR3 is TGCAGTGCCACCGCTGGGGAGGGGGATGAAAAACTGTTTTTT. As protein: CSATAGEGDEKLFF.

This clonotype was counted between two and nine times. J is TRBJ2-7 and V is TRBV5-1; 9 positions match TRBD1. The CDR3 is made up of 15 amino acids. Germline V CDR1 and CDR2: SGHRS, YFSETQ. V was pared by 3 bases and J by 5 bases, with 9 bases of the junction left unmatched. CDR3 sequence: CASSSLPGQGDEQYF. The CDR3 bases are TGCGCCAGCAGCTCCTTACCGGGACAGGGTGACGAGCAGTACTTC.

In this sample, this clonotype turned up a few times. The chain's CDR3 is CASSQGSGRGQETQYF. The DNA of the CDR3 is TGCGCCAGCAGCCAAGGTAGCGGGAGGGGCCAAGAGACCCAGTACTTC. The chain couples TRBV4-3 to TRBJ2-5; 11 nucleotides align to TRBD2. The J segment lost 1 base and the V segment lost 1 base, leaving 2 bases of the junction unmatched. Germline V gene data show CDR1 as LGHNA and CDR2 as YSLEER. This CDR3 is built from 16 residues.

This clonotype came up a few times. This sequence joins TRBV2 and TRBJ2-2, with no clear D. Trimming left V 1 base short and J 3 bases short, with 3 bases between. CDR1 SNHLY and CDR2 FYNNEI come from the germline V gene. The CDR3 has 13 amino acids. The CDR3: CASSEEDTGELFF. CDR3 in DNA: TGTGCCAGCAGTGAAGAGGACACCGGGGAGCTGTTTTTT.

V usage is TRBV30 and J usage is TRBJ1-3; 8 bases are shared with TRBD1. The ends lost 5 bases at V and 0 bases at J; junction bases unmatched: 9. Looked up from germline, CDR1 is GTSNPN and CDR2 is SVGIG (reference sequence). The CDR3 has 16 amino acids. CDR3 in amino acids: CAWAAGTGLSGNTIYF. The CDR3 DNA follows: TGTGCCTGGGCCGCGGGGACAGGACTCTCTGGAAACACCATATATTTT.

The genes are TRBV5-1 and TRBJ2-3, with D tentatively TRBD2 (5 bases). The CDR3 has 13 amino acids. In germline, CDR1 is SGHRS, CDR2 YFSETQ. V was pared by 4 bases and J by 5 bases, with 11 bases between. CDR3 protein: CASSGLGRDTQYF. CDR3 nucleotides: TGCGCCAGCAGCGGTCTTGGGAGAGATACGCAGTATTTT. Full variable domain (missing parts from reference TRBV5-1 and TRBJ2-3): KAGVTQTPRYLIKTRGQQVTLSCSPISGHRSVSWYQQTPGQGLQFLFEYFSETQRNKGNFPGRFSGRQFSNSRSEMNVSTLELGDSALYLCASSGLGRDTQYFGPGTRLTVL.

As DNA, the CDR3 is TGCAGTGCCCCCGGCTTGACTAGCGTGAGCAATGAGCAGTTCTTC. Amino acid sequence: CSAPGLTSVSNEQFF. The chain joins TRBV20-1 to TRBJ2-1; 8 bases align to TRBD2. Germline V lookup: CDR1 DFQATT, CDR2 SNEGSKA (reference sequence). With V trimmed by 6 bases and J by 6 bases, 13 bases remained unmatched. The CDR3 is 15 residues long.

V is TRBV7-2 and J is TRBJ2-5; D may be TRBD2 (7 bases). The CDR3 spans 14 residues. V lost 3 bases and J lost 5, with 13 bases in between. Germline CDR1 SGHTA, CDR2 FQGNSA. The chain's CDR3 is CASSFWGGRETQYF. CDR3 nucleotides: TGTGCCAGCAGCTTCTGGGGGGGCCGGGAGACCCAGTACTTC.

This clonotype was observed a few times. This sequence joins TRBV5-6 and TRBJ2-2; 9 bases map to TRBD1. J gave up 3 bases and V 5 bases, and 8 bases lay outside the gene matches. This CDR3 comprises 16 residues. CDR1 and CDR2 from the germline V gene are SGHDT and YYEEEE. The CDR3: CASRQGQGVYTGELFF. The CDR3 coding sequence is TGTGCCAGCAGGCAGGGACAGGGAGTATACACCGGGGAGCTGTTTTTT.

V gene TRBV5-1 combines with J gene TRBJ2-6; D remains unclear. Germline loops: CDR1 SGHRS, CDR2 YFSETQ. CDR3 length equals 16 residues. Trimming stripped 3 bases from V and 0 bases from J, with 10 bases between. As DNA, the CDR3 is TGCGCCAGCAGCTCTGACGGCCGCTCTGGGGCCAACGTCCTGACTTTC. It is translated as CASSSDGRSGANVLTF. Filled out from reference TRBV5-1 and TRBJ2-6, the complete variable domain reads KAGVTQTPRYLIKTRGQQVTLSCSPISGHRSVSWYQQTPGQGLQFLFEYFSETQRNKGNFPGRFSGRQFSNSRSEMNVSTLELGDSALYLCASSSDGRSGANVLTFGAGSRLTVL.

The chain links TRBV2 to TRBJ2-3; 10 nucleotides agree with TRBD2. V dropped 6 bases and J dropped 6; count of bases not matched to a gene: 6. Germline CDR1 is SNHLY and CDR2 is FYNNEI. The CDR3 covers 14 residues. CDR3 nucleotide sequence: TGTGCCAGCAGGGGCCTAGCGGGGGCCGATACGCAGTATTTT. The encoded protein is CASRGLAGADTQYF.

This clonotype was seen more than once but under ten times. The genes are TRBV12-3 or TRBV12-4 and TRBJ2-5; D may be TRBD2 (5 bases). Trimming took off 2 bases at V and 3 bases at J, with 10 bases between the two ends. The CDR3 totals 14 residues. In DNA, the CDR3 is TGTGCCAGCAGTTTAAGGACTCCAGAAGAGACCCAGTACTTC. Amino acid sequence: CASSLRTPEETQYF.

This clonotype was detected only a few times. This CDR3 reads CASSLMGQGADEQFF. CDR3 DNA sequence: TGTGCCAGCAGCTTAATGGGACAGGGGGCCGATGAGCAGTTCTTC. The rearrangement joins TRBV7-3 to TRBJ2-1; 12 bases fit TRBD1. J was trimmed by 8 bases and V by 1 base; bases with no gene match: 3. The germline V gene has CDR1 SGHTA and CDR2 FQGTGA. CDR3 length equals 15 residues.

This chain links TRBV5-1 with TRBJ2-3; D remains ambiguous. V lost 1 base and J 0 bases, leaving 6 bases between the germline ends. Per germline, CDR1 SGHRS and CDR2 YFSETQ. CDR3 length equals 14 residues. The CDR3 reads CASSLIESTDTQYF. The CDR3 DNA is TGCGCCAGCAGCTTGATAGAGAGCACAGATACGCAGTATTTT.

The V call is TRBV5-4, the J call TRBJ2-7; D might be TRBD1 or TRBD2, each matching 5 bases. CDR1 is SGHNT and CDR2 is YYREEE in the germline V gene (reference sequence). Trimming left V 3 bases short and J 5 bases short, with 15 bases between. The CDR3 contains 14 residues. This chain's CDR3 is CASSWDPLVDEQYF. CDR3 DNA sequence: TGTGCCAGCAGCTGGGACCCCCTCGTTGACGAGCAGTACTTC.

This clonotype has a count of ten or more. The rearrangement links TRBV5-1 to TRBJ2-2, with unresolved D. Germline CDR1 and CDR2: SGHRS and YFSETQ. CDR3 length: 14 amino acids. Trimming left V 5 bases short and J 1 base short, with 9 bases between. In nucleotides, the CDR3 is TGCGCCAGCAGAAGGCAGGAGAACACCGGGGAGCTGTTTTTT. This sequence encodes CASRRQENTGELFF.

The rearrangement uses TRBV2 and TRBJ2-7; TRBD1 is a possible D gene (5 bases). The V end was cut by 3 bases, the J end by 3 bases, with 6 bases between. Germline CDR1 SNHLY, CDR2 FYNNEI. This CDR3 has 12 amino acids. CDR3 DNA: TGTGCCAGCAGTGATCAGGGCTACGAGCAGTACGTC. This sequence encodes CASSDQGYEQYV.